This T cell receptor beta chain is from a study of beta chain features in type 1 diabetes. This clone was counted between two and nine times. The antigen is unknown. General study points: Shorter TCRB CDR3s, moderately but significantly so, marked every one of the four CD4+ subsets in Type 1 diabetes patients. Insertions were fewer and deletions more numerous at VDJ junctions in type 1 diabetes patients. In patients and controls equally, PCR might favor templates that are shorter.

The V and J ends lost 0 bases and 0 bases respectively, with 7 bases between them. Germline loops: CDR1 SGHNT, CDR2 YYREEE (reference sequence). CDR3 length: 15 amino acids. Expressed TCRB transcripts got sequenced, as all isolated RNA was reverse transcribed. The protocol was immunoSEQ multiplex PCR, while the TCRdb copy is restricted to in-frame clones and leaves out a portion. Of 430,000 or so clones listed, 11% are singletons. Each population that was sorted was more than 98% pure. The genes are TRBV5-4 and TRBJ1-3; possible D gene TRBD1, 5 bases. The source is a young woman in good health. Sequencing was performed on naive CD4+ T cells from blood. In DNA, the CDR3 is TGTGCCAGCAGCTTGGCGACAGTCTCTGGAAACACCATATATTTT. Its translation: CASSLATVSGNTIYF.